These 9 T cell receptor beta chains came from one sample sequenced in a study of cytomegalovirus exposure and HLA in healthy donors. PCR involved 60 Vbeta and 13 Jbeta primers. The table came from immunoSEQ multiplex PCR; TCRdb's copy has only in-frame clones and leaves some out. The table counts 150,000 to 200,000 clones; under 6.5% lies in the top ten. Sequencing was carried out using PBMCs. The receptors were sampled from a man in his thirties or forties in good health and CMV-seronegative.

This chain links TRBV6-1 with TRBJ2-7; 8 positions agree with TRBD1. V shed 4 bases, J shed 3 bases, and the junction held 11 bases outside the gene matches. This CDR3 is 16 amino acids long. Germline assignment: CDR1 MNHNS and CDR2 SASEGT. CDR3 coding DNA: TGTGCCAGCAGTGTGCTACCGACAGGGGCTTTCTACGAGCAGTACTTC. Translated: CASSVLPTGAFYEQYF.

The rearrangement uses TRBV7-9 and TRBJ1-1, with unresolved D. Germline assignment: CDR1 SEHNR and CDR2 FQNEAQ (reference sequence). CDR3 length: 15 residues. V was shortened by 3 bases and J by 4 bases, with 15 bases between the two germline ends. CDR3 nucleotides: TGTGCCAGCAGCTTTCCCGCCGGGCGGGGCACTGAAGCTTTCTTT. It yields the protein CASSFPAGRGTEAFF.

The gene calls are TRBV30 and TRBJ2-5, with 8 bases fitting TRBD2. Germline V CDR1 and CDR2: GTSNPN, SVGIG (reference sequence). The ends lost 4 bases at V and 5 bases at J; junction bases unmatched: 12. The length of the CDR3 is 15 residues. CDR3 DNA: TGTGCCTGGACCAGCGGGGGCCTCTTAGGGGAGACCCAGTACTTC. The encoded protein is CAWTSGGLLGETQYF.

The CDR3, as DNA: TGTGCCAGCAGCGCCTCCTGGTCAGGGGGGCCGGGCTATGGCTACACCTTC. Amino acid sequence: CASSASWSGGPGYGYTF. The chain employs TRBV9 and TRBJ1-2; 7 bases match TRBD1. The CDR3 covers 17 residues. The junction had 15 bases not matched to a gene; V was cut back by 3 bases and J by 4 bases. Germline V gene lookup returns CDR1 SGDLS and CDR2 YYNGEE.

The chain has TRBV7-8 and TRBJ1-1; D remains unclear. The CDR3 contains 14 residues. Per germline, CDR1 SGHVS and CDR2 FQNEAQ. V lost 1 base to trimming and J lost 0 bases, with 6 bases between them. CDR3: CASSLVTVNTEAFF. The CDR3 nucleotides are TGTGCCAGCAGCTTAGTTACAGTGAACACTGAAGCTTTCTTT.

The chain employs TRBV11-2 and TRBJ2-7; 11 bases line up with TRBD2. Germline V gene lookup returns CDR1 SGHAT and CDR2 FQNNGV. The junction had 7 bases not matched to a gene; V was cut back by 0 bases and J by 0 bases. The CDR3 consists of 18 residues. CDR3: CASSLDPSGRTYSYEQYF. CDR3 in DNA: TGTGCCAGCAGCTTAGATCCTAGCGGGAGGACCTACTCCTACGAGCAGTACTTC.

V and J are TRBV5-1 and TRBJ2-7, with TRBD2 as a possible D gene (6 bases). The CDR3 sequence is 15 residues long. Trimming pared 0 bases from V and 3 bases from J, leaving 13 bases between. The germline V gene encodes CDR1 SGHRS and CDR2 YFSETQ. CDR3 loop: CASSLAGGGDYEQYF. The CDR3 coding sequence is TGCGCCAGCAGCTTGGCCGGAGGAGGGGACTACGAGCAGTACTTC.

For the CDR3, the DNA is TGTGCCAGCTCACCACCGCGACAGGGGGGTTCCTACAATGAGCAGTTCTTC. Translation gives CASSPPRQGGSYNEQFF. The rearrangement uses TRBV18 and TRBJ2-1, with TRBD1 identical over 9 bases. The CDR3 consists of 17 residues. Germline V CDR1 and CDR2: KGHSH, LQKENI. Germline trimming cut 0 bases from V and 1 base from J; bases unmatched to any gene: 4. Full variable domain (remainder filled in from reference TRBV18 and TRBJ2-1): NAGVMQNPRHLVRRRGQEARLRCSPMKGHSHVYWYRQLPEEGLKFMVYLQKENIIDESGMPKERFSAEFPKEGPSILRIQQVVRGDSAAYFCASSPPRQGGSYNEQFFGPGTRLTVL.

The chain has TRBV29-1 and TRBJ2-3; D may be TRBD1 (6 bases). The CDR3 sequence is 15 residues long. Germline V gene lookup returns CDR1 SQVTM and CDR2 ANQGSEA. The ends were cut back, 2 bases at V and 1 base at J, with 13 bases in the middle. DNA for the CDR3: TGCAGCGTTGAAAGGGCAGGGGACGGCACAGATACGCAGTATTTT. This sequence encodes CSVERAGDGTDTQYF.